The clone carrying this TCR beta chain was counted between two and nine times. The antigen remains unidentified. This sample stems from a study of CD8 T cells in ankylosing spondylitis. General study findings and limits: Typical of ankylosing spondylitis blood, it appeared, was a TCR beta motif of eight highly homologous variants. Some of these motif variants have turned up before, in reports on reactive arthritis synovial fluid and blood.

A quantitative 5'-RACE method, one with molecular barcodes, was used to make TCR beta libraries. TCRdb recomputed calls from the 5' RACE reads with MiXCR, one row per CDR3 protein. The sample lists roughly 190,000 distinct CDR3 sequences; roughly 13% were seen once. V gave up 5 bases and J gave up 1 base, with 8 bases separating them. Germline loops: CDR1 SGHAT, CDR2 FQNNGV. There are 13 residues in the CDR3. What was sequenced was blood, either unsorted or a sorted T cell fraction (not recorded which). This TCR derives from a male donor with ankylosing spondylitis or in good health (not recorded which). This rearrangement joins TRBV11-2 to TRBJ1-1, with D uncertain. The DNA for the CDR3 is TGTGCCAGCAGCGATAACGGGAACACTGAAGCTTTCTTT. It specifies CASSDNGNTEAFF.